Following are 7 T cell receptor beta chains from one sample sequenced in a study of blood T cell repertoires in COVID-19. Generated by immunoSEQ multiplex PCR, the TCRdb table keeps only in-frame clones and is missing some. The sample carries tens of thousands of clones, about 86% recorded once. Material for sequencing was peripheral blood. All receptors derive from a human donor in a cohort sampled during active COVID-19.

Written as DNA, the CDR3 is TGTGCCAGCAGCTTAGGTTTTACCTACGAGCAGTACTTC. This translates into CASSLGFTYEQYF. This sequence joins TRBV11-2 and TRBJ2-7; D is undetermined. Germline CDR1 is SGHAT and CDR2 is FQNNGV. The CDR3 totals 13 residues. Deletions cut 1 base from V and 2 bases from J, with 6 bases between.

The chain couples TRBV6-5 to TRBJ2-5, with D hard to call. The V and J ends lost 8 bases and 4 bases respectively, with 14 bases between them. The CDR3 is made up of 13 amino acids. Germline V lookup: CDR1 MNHEY, CDR2 SVGAGI. The CDR3, as DNA: TGTGCCAGCTCGAATCTCGGCGGAGAGACCCAGTACTTC. Amino acid sequence: CASSNLGGETQYF.

The chain uses TRBV6-6 and TRBJ1-5; D is ambiguous. The CDR3 extends over 11 amino acids. Trimming took off 5 bases at V and 9 bases at J, with 8 bases between the two ends. From germline, CDR1 is MNHNY and CDR2 SVGAGI (reference sequence). The CDR3 nucleotides are TGTGCCAGCAGTCCCGGAGGGCCCCAGCATTTT. Translation: CASSPGGPQHF.

The chain links TRBV11-2 to TRBJ2-7; D is unresolved. Germline V CDR1 and CDR2: SGHAT, FQNNGV. There are 15 residues in the CDR3. V lost 8 bases and J 3 bases, leaving 20 bases between the germline ends. The CDR3 protein is CASLAVRRPIYEQYF. CDR3 in DNA: TGTGCCAGCTTAGCCGTACGAAGGCCGATCTACGAGCAGTACTTC.

The gene calls are TRBV19 and TRBJ1-3; 7 bases map to TRBD1. CDR3 length equals 14 residues. Germline V lookup: CDR1 LNHDA, CDR2 SQIVND (reference sequence). With 6 bases clipped from V and 2 bases from J, the junction kept 4 bases outside the gene matches. The CDR3 DNA follows: TGTGCCAGTAGACCGACAGGGACTGGAAACACCATATATTTT. Residues: CASRPTGTGNTIYF. The entire variable domain, with the rest obtained from reference TRBV19 and TRBJ1-3, is as follows: DGGITQSPKYLFRKEGQNVTLSCEQNLNHDAMYWYRQDPGQGLRLIYYSQIVNDFQKGDIAEGYSVSREKKESFPLTVTSAQKNPTAFYLCASRPTGTGNTIYFGEGSWLTVV.

This chain joins TRBV5-1 and TRBJ2-1; the match to TRBD2 covers 11 bases. Germline V gene lookup returns CDR1 SGHRS and CDR2 YFSETQ. This CDR3 is 16 amino acids long. Trimming took 1 base from V and 2 from J; bases not matched to a gene: 2. CDR3 residues: CASSLTSGGPYNEQFF. The CDR3 region has the DNA TGCGCCAGCAGCTTGACTAGCGGGGGACCCTACAATGAGCAGTTCTTC. Supplemented by reference TRBV5-1 and TRBJ2-1, the full variable domain reads KAGVTQTPRYLIKTRGQQVTLSCSPISGHRSVSWYQQTPGQGLQFLFEYFSETQRNKGNFPGRFSGRQFSNSRSEMNVSTLELGDSALYLCASSLTSGGPYNEQFFGPGTRLTVL.

V and J are TRBV9 and TRBJ2-2; no clear D. This CDR3 contains 13 residues. The germline V and J ends were trimmed by 6 bases and 2 bases, with 8 bases remaining between them. Germline CDR1 and CDR2: SGDLS and YYNGEE. CDR3 in amino acids: CASMSPNTGELFF. The CDR3 DNA reads as TGTGCCAGCATGTCCCCAAACACCGGGGAGCTGTTTTTT.